This T cell receptor beta chain is from a study of blood T cell repertoires in COVID-19. Whole-study context: Spain, Italy and the United States supplied samples that represented acute and convalescent COVID-19. T cells, B-cell-depleted T cells, or PBMCs supplied cDNA or gDNA.

Seattle patients were enrolled while actively infected and followed longitudinally. CDR3 length equals 17 residues. Germline CDR1 SGHTA, CDR2 FQGNSA. J was trimmed by 3 bases and V by 6 bases; bases with no gene match: 11. The authors' processing: From reference gene primer amplification, estimates of nucleated cell counts were derived. The table came from immunoSEQ multiplex PCR; TCRdb's copy has only in-frame clones and leaves some out. V and J calls and clone size come straight from that table; D and trimming were deduced from the DNA. The repertoire holds some 290,000 clones, with 90% as singletons.

J is TRBJ2-3 and V is TRBV7-2; 11 nucleotides agree with TRBD2. Sequenced material: peripheral blood. The TCR was taken from a woman in her thirties with COVID-19, enrolled during active disease. The CDR3, as DNA: TGTGCCAGCAGAAATAGACTAGCGGGAACAAATACAGATACGCAGTATTTT. It is translated as CASRNRLAGTNTDTQYF.